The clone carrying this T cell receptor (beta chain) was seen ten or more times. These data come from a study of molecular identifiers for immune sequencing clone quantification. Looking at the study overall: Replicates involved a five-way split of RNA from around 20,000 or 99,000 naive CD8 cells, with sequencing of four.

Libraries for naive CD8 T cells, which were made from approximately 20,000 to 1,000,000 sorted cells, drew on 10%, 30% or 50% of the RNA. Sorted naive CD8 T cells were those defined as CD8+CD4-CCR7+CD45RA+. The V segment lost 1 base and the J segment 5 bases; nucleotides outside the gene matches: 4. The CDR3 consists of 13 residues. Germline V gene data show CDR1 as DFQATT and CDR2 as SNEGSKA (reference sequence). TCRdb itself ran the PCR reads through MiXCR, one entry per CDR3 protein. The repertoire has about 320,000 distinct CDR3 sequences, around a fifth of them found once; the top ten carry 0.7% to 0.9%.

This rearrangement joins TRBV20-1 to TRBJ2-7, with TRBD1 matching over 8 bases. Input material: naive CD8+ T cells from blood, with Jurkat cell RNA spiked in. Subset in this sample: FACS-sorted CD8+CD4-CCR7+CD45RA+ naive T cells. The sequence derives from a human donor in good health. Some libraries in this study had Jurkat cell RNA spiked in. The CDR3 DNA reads TGCAGTGCTAGAGGGCAGGGGGCCCACGAGCAGTACTTC. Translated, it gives CSARGQGAHEQYF.